Sequencing of this TCR beta chain was carried out in a study of shared clonotypes between healthy human individuals. The table came from immunoSEQ multiplex PCR; TCRdb's copy has only in-frame clones and leaves some out. Of millions of clones in the sample, 85% to 95% are singletons; the top ten hold under 2%. In the naive CD8 group, cells lacked CD45RO and were positively selected for CCR7, so terminally differentiated effector memory CD45RA+ cells were left out. Healthy HIV-negative adults without recent acute infections or vaccinations served as donors. V was pared by 4 bases and J by 0 bases, with 11 bases of the junction left unmatched. CDR1 is SGDLS, CDR2 YYNGEE, per germline. The CDR3 has 18 amino acids.

This sequence was found in a young man in good health. Some clones in this sample may be carry-over from other donors' samples. V gene TRBV9 combines with J gene TRBJ2-2; 8 bases align to TRBD2. Sequencing was carried out using naive CD8+ T cells from PBMCs. This chain's CDR3 is CASSLSGTSLSNTGELFF. Written as DNA, the CDR3 is TGTGCCAGCAGCCTTTCCGGGACTAGTCTTTCGAACACCGGGGAGCTGTTTTTT.